This entry concerns a single TCR beta chain. The target of this receptor is not known. No quality values exist for individual bases; no much larger clone is one base distant. The data originate from a study of blood T cell repertoires in COVID-19 (dated by TCRdb to the early 2020s). Concerning the study at large: The collaborator samples originated in the United States, Italy and Spain and spanned the acute and convalescent phases of COVID-19. The repertoires were released in a freely available public database intended as a resource for research on the immune response to SARS-CoV-2. The material from the prospective study consisted of cDNA or gDNA derived from T cells, B-cell-depleted T cells, or PBMCs. The samples were drawn from two sources: the first 160 participants of the ongoing ImmuneRACE study, and 950 to 1,500 subjects contributed by 6 global collaborators. Where available, HLA class I and class II types were taken from metadata supplied by the sample provider and were not determined by assay-based typing. Deeply sampled blood TCRbeta repertoires from subjects exposed to, actively infected with, or recovered from COVID-19 were included in the dataset. Nearly every sample came with metadata listing a de-identified subject ID, COVID-19 status, age in years and sex. Findings and caveats that apply to the study as a whole: The amount of clinical and demographic metadata varied by source and participant and was provided uncurated.

Relative to germline, V is 1 base shorter and J is 3 bases shorter, with 10 bases between their ends. Including cysteine and phenylalanine, the CDR3 has 15 amino acids. Just the 45-base CDR3 DNA is kept, in frame starting at base 1. The germline V gene (reference sequence) provides CDR1 LGHDT and CDR2 YNNKEL. The immunoSEQ Assay, a bias-controlled multiplex PCR, was used to amplify TCRbeta CDR3 regions from genomic DNA. The study's processing was this. The number of nucleated cells in each sample was estimated from the amplification of reference gene primers within the assay. To quantify the absolute abundance of each unique TCRbeta CDR3 rearrangement, sequence reads were collapsed and filtered. For each sample, productive Simpson clonality was calculated as the square root of Simpson's diversity index over productive rearrangements. TCRdb re-hosts the immuneACCESS table, in-frame sequences only. Its copies lack some clones; in the studies checked, an unresolved V gene accounts for under half of them, and the cause for the rest is not known. V and J calls and clone size are as listed in that table; D and trimming were resolved from the DNA. The sample profile shows 190,000 or so clones; roughly 87% of them were found once. Around a tenth of the sample is held by the ten biggest clonotypes.

In the prospective study, participants were 18 to 89 years old, resided in fewer than 25 geographic areas of the United States, and were enrolled through a virtual design. In the prospective study, cohorts were assigned on the basis of participant-reported clinical history obtained from a screening survey and a study questionnaire. In the prospective study, whole blood, serum and a nasopharyngeal or oropharyngeal swab were collected from each participant by mobile phlebotomists. Prospective study participants could optionally give additional blood draws and questionnaires over a roughly two-month period. Before DNA extraction, blood samples from the prospective study were shipped at room temperature or frozen.

The chain joins TRBV3-1 (or the pseudogene TRBV3-2) to TRBJ2-1, with TRBD2 tentatively as D gene (6 bases match). Sequencing used PBMCs or T cells enriched from blood (not recorded which). This clonotype was obtained from a man younger than 35 with acute COVID-19. The bases are TGTGCCAGCAGCCAAGGTCTAGCGAGCTACAATGAGCAGTTCTTC. Translation gives CASSQGLASYNEQFF.